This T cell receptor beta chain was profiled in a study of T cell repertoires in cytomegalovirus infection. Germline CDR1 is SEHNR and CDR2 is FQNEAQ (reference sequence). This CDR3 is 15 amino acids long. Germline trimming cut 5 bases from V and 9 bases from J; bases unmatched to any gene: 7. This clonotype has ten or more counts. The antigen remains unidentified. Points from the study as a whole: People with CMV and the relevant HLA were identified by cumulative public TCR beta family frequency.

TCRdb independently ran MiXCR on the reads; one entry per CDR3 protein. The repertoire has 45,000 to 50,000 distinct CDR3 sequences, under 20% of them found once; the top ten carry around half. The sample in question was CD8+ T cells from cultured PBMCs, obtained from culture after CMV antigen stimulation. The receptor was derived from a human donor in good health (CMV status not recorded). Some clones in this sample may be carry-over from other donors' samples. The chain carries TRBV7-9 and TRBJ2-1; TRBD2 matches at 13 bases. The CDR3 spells CASSPLLAGGLEQFF. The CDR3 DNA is TGTGCCAGCAGCCCCCTACTAGCGGGAGGGCTTGAGCAGTTCTTC.